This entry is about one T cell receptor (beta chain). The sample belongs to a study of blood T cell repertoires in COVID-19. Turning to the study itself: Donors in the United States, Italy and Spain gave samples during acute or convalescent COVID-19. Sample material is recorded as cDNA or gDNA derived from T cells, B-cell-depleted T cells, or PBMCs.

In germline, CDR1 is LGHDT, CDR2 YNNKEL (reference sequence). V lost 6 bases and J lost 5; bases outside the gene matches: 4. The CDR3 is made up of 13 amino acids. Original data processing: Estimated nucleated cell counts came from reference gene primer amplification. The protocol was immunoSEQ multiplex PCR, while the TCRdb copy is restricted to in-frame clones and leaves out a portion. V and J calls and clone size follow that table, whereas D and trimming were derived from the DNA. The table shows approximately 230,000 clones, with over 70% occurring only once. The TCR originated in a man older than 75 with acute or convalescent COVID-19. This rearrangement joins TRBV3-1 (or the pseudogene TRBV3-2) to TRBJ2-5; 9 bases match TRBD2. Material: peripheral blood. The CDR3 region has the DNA TGTGCCAGCAGAATAGCGGGGGCGGAGACCCAGTACTTC. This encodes CASRIAGAETQYF.